The 7 T cell receptor beta chains reported below all come from one sample, sequenced in a study of T cells in Graves' hyperthyroidism and ophthalmopathy. It was RNA transcripts that yielded the amplified TCR beta CDR3 regions. The HTBI set primed first-round TCR CDR3 RT-PCR. TCRdb reprocessed the multiplex PCR reads with MiXCR, giving one entry per CDR3 protein. The data show fewer than 750,000 distinct CDR3 sequences, about 15% seen once. Sequencing was carried out using blood. The source of these receptors is a woman aged 45-65 years with Graves' ophthalmopathy.

The rearrangement joins TRBV6-9 to TRBJ2-1, with D unclear. Trimming pared 5 bases from V and 4 bases from J, leaving 12 bases between. Per germline, CDR1 MNHGY and CDR2 SVAAGI. This CDR3 has 14 residues. The CDR3 DNA sequence: TGTGCCAGCAGTATTACAACTGGATACAATGAGCAGTTCTTC. Amino acids: CASSITTGYNEQFF.

The chain employs TRBV11-2 and TRBJ2-7; a possible D gene is TRBD1 (6 bases). The CDR3 runs to 22 residues. Trimming cost V 5 bases and J 2 bases, with 37 bases left between them. Per the germline V gene, CDR1 is SGHAT and CDR2 is FQNNGV. This chain's CDR3 is CASSPLRNQGMGSRLRTYEQYF. Here the CDR3 DNA reads TGTGCCAGCAGCCCACTAAGAAACCAGGGGATGGGTTCGCGACTTAGGACCTACGAGCAGTACTTC.

This clonotype was seen repeatedly, ten times or more. The rearrangement joins TRBV30 to TRBJ2-1, with 11 bases matching TRBD2. The CDR3 runs to 18 residues. Germline CDR1 is GTSNPN and CDR2 is SVGIG (reference sequence). The junction had 15 bases not matched to a gene; V was cut back by 5 bases and J by 3 bases. The CDR3 loop reads CAWVITSGSRTIYNEQFF. DNA for the CDR3: TGTGCCTGGGTTATTACTAGCGGGAGTCGAACGATCTACAATGAGCAGTTCTTC.

This clonotype was seen ten or more times. The V gene is TRBV4-2, the J gene TRBJ1-1; TRBD1 is a possible D gene (5 bases). Trimming removed 8 bases at V and 1 base at J, with 11 bases between. CDR1 is LGHNA and CDR2 is YNFKEQ in the germline V gene. The CDR3 totals 13 residues. CDR3 sequence (DNA): TGTGCCAGCGGTGATGGGGCGAACACTGAAGCTTTCTTT. The encoded protein is CASGDGANTEAFF.

This clonotype was observed once. A much larger clone differs by one base, so this may be a read error. The chain has TRBV28 and TRBJ1-2, with D maybe TRBD1 (5 bases). This CDR3 comprises 15 residues. Trimming pared 6 bases from V and 9 bases from J, leaving 23 bases between. From germline, CDR1 is MDHEN and CDR2 SYDVKM. The CDR3 DNA reads TGTGCCAGCAGCACCCTAGGGATAGGGGATGGTAGCTACACCTTC. Translating it yields CASSTLGIGDGSYTF.

A word on this clonotype: One end of the junction is discordant with germline, which a read error may explain. The V and J genes are TRBV5-1 and TRBJ1-3; D gene ambiguous. The CDR3 consists of 15 residues. Germline-derived CDR1 and CDR2 are SGHRS and YFSETQ. The CDR3 loop reads CASSLASSSGNTIYF. The CDR3 DNA follows: TGTGCCAGCAGCTTGGCCTCGAGCTCTGGAAACACCATATATTTT.

This clonotype showed up many times. J is TRBJ1-1 and V is TRBV29-1; TRBD1 matches 7 bases. The V gene's germline CDR1 is SQVTM and CDR2 ANQGSEA. Trimming at V came to 5 bases and at J to 1 base, leaving 7 bases not matched to a gene. The CDR3 spans 14 residues. The CDR3 loop reads CSVRGSGGNTEAFF. The CDR3 DNA reads as TGCAGCGTTCGGGGCTCAGGGGGGAACACTGAAGCTTTCTTT.